This T cell receptor (beta chain) was observed in a study of spatial heterogeneity in lung cancer. Study-level information: Raw-read counts averaged over ten per unique TCR and UMI combination.

V lost 4 bases and J lost 2, with 7 bases in between. CDR1 is LNHDA, CDR2 SQIVND, per germline (reference sequence). The CDR3 is 13 residues long. The study's findings and limits: Beta chains had 13% to 15% coverage of tumor T cells, and alpha chains had around 6.5%. How many expanded intratumoral alpha and beta TCRs were present tracked the tumor mutation count, which was a count of nonsynonymous mutations.

The time point was: sample taken at primary tumor resection. TCRdb called the 5' RACE reads again in MiXCR, with one record for every CDR3 protein. In the table there are around 15,000 distinct CDR3 sequences, around 7.1% of which are singletons. Concerning this clonotype itself: Its cognate antigen is unknown. The library was built for alpha chains, so this beta chain is an off-target read and its size means little.

The source material was lung tumor tissue, sampled at surgery. This sequence originates from a female donor with early-stage non-small cell lung cancer. V usage is TRBV19 and J usage is TRBJ2-3, with no clear D. Here the CDR3 reads CASSSRPTDTQYF. CDR3 DNA: TGTGCCAGTAGTAGCCGACCCACAGATACGCAGTATTTT.